The present entry profiles one T cell receptor (beta chain) with its context. CDR1 and CDR2 (germline): MNHEY, SMNVEV (reference sequence). The junction had 12 bases not matched to a gene; V was cut back by 6 bases and J by 13 bases. The length of the CDR3 is 14 residues. The data are from a study of blood T cell repertoires in COVID-19. Clones were sequenced by immunoSEQ multiplex PCR, and TCRdb holds only the in-frame ones, with some missing. The sample carries 200,000 to 250,000 clones, about 93% recorded once. What was sequenced was PBMCs or T cells enriched from blood (not recorded which). The sequence was collected from a woman between 18 and 29 years old who had recovered from COVID-19. The chain carries TRBV27 and TRBJ1-6, with 7 bases aligning to TRBD1. DNA of the CDR3: TGTGCCAGCAGCCGGGACAGACATATGGGGCCCCTCCACTTT. Translating it yields CASSRDRHMGPLHF.